This TCR beta chain stems from a study of cytomegalovirus exposure and HLA in healthy donors. Germline CDR1 is MNHEY and CDR2 is SMNVEV (reference sequence). Trimming cost V 1 base and J 4 bases; bases outside gene matches: 10. CDR3 length: 18 residues. A multiplex PCR was run with 60 Vbeta primers and 13 Jbeta primers. Generated by immunoSEQ multiplex PCR, the TCRdb table keeps only in-frame clones and is missing some. The sample has 150,000 or so clones, around two thirds seen once. The receptor's source is a man between 25 and 39 years old in good health and CMV-seropositive. What was sequenced was PBMCs. The chain employs TRBV27 and TRBJ2-2; 9 nucleotides agree with TRBD1. The chain's CDR3 is CASSLFVPGQGFTGELFF. The CDR3 DNA sequence: TGTGCCAGCAGTTTATTTGTCCCAGGACAGGGGTTCACCGGGGAGCTGTTTTTT.